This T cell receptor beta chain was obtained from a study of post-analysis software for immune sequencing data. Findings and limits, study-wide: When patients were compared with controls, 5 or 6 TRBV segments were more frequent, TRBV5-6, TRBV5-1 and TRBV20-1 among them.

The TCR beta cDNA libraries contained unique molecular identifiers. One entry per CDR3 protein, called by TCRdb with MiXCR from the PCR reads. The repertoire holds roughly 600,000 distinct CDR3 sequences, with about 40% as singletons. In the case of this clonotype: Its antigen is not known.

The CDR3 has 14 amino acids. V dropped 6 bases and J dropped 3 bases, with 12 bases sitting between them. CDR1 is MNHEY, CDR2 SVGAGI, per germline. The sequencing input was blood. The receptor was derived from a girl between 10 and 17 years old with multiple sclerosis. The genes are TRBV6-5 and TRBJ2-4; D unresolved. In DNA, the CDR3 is TGTGCCAGCAGGACCCGGACCCTCAAAAACATTCAGTACTTC. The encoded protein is CASRTRTLKNIQYF.